Listed below are T cell receptor beta chains from one sample, sequenced in a study of T cell responses to AZD1222 COVID-19 vaccine. This table comes from immunoSEQ multiplex PCR, and its TCRdb copy is limited to in-frame clones, with some not included. The table lists about 190,000 clones, 92% of them singletons, with 1% to 1.5% in the top ten. The source material was peripheral blood, sampled on day 0 of AZD1222 vaccination. These receptors all come from an adult in good health. CDR3s include the opening cysteine and the closing phenylalanine or tryptophan. Fields, in order: V gene, J gene, clone size, D gene, CDR3 DNA, CDR3 protein. A D gene is named only where the DNA matches it firmly. Not every row has a clone size; where given, it reads once, few, many or a size class.

V gene: TRBV3-1/TRBV3-2
J gene: TRBJ2-2
clone size: .
D gene: .
CDR3 DNA: TGTGCCAGCAGCCAAGGAAACAGTTACACCGGGGAGCTGTTTTTT
CDR3 protein: CASSQGNSYTGELFF

V gene: TRBV4-1
J gene: TRBJ1-1
clone size: .
D gene: .
CDR3 DNA: TGCGCCAGCAGCCAAGAGATAGGCGAAGCTTTCTTT
CDR3 protein: CASSQEIGEAFF

V gene: TRBV7-2
J gene: TRBJ2-6
clone size: .
D gene: .
CDR3 DNA: TGTGCCAGCAGCAATGGACGGCTCTCTGGGGCCAACGTCCTGACTTTC
CDR3 protein: CASSNGRLSGANVLTF

V gene: TRBV29-1
J gene: TRBJ1-1
clone size: .
D gene: .
CDR3 DNA: TGCAGCCAAGGGGGAGGGTTTAGGATCACTGAAGCTTTCTTT
CDR3 protein: CSQGGGFRITEAFF

V gene: TRBV6-1
J gene: TRBJ1-3
clone size: .
D gene: .
CDR3 DNA: TGTGCCAGCAGTGACGGGGGGGCTGGAAACACCATATATTTT
CDR3 protein: CASSDGGAGNTIYF

V gene: TRBV6-5
J gene: TRBJ1-2
clone size: .
D gene: TRBD1
CDR3 DNA: TGTGCCAGCGACAGGGCCGGCTATGGCTACACCTTC
CDR3 protein: CASDRAGYGYTF

V gene: TRBV3-1/TRBV3-2
J gene: TRBJ2-1
clone size: .
D gene: TRBD2
CDR3 DNA: TGTGCCAGCAGCCAAGATGGTAGGGCTAGCGGGGGTAATGAGCAGTTCTTC
CDR3 protein: CASSQDGRASGGNEQFF

V gene: TRBV18
J gene: TRBJ2-7
clone size: .
D gene: .
CDR3 DNA: TGTGCCAGCTCACCATTACCGTCCTACGAGCAGTACTTC
CDR3 protein: CASSPLPSYEQYF

V gene: TRBV6-5
J gene: TRBJ1-3
clone size: .
D gene: .
CDR3 DNA: TGTGCCAGCAGTTACTCGAAGTTGAATGGAAACACCATATATTTT
CDR3 protein: CASSYSKLNGNTIYF

V gene: TRBV6-5
J gene: TRBJ1-1
clone size: .
D gene: .
CDR3 DNA: TGTGCCAGCAGTTACTCGAGTGGGGGGCGCGCTGAAGCTTTCTTT
CDR3 protein: CASSYSSGGRAEAFF

V gene: TRBV9
J gene: TRBJ1-3
clone size: .
D gene: .
CDR3 DNA: TGTGCCAGCAGCGTAGCCCTCGGGACTGTGATCTCTGGAAACACCATATATTTT
CDR3 protein: CASSVALGTVISGNTIYF

V gene: TRBV7-9
J gene: TRBJ2-5
clone size: once
D gene: .
CDR3 DNA: TGTGCCAGCAGCTTAGATACCTCAGAGACCCAGTACTTC
CDR3 protein: CASSLDTSETQYF

V gene: TRBV1
J gene: TRBJ1-5
clone size: .
D gene: .
CDR3 DNA: TGCACCAGCAGCCAAGATTCCCGGGACAGCACAAATCAGCCCCAGCATTTT
CDR3 protein: CTSSQDSRDSTNQPQHF

V gene: TRBV5-1
J gene: TRBJ2-2
clone size: .
D gene: TRBD1
CDR3 DNA: TGCGCCAGCAGCCTCCTAGACAGGGGAGTATCCGGGGAGCTGTTTTTT
CDR3 protein: CASSLLDRGVSGELFF

V gene: TRBV4-1
J gene: TRBJ1-1
clone size: .
D gene: .
CDR3 DNA: TGCGCCAGCAGCGCTAAAGGGTCAAGCGTCATGAACACTGAAGCTTTCTTT
CDR3 protein: CASSAKGSSVMNTEAFF

V gene: TRBV24-1
J gene: TRBJ2-1
clone size: .
D gene: .
CDR3 DNA: TGTGCCACCAGTGATTTGGGGGGAAACTACAATGAGCAGTTCTTC
CDR3 protein: CATSDLGGNYNEQFF

V gene: TRBV18
J gene: TRBJ1-4
clone size: .
D gene: .
CDR3 DNA: TGTGCCAGCTCACCAGTGGGTGCAACTAATGAAAAACTGTTTTTT
CDR3 protein: CASSPVGATNEKLFF

V gene: TRBV27
J gene: TRBJ2-1
clone size: .
D gene: TRBD2
CDR3 DNA: TGTGCCAGCAGTTTTTGGCGGGGGGGCCAGGTTGAGCAGTTCTTC
CDR3 protein: CASSFWRGGQVEQFF

V gene: TRBV28
J gene: TRBJ1-2
clone size: .
D gene: .
CDR3 DNA: TGTGCCAGCAGTGTCGGACAGAACTATGGCTACACCTTC
CDR3 protein: CASSVGQNYGYTF

V gene: TRBV6-6
J gene: TRBJ2-5
clone size: .
D gene: TRBD2
CDR3 DNA: TGTGCCAGCAGTTTCAGGGAGGGAGAGACCCAGTACTTC
CDR3 protein: CASSFREGETQYF

V gene: TRBV2
J gene: TRBJ1-4
clone size: .
D gene: .
CDR3 DNA: TGTGCCAGCGATCGGGGGGCAGGGTCGTATCAACTTAATGAAAAACTGTTTTTT
CDR3 protein: CASDRGAGSYQLNEKLFF

V gene: TRBV25-1
J gene: TRBJ1-1
clone size: once
D gene: .
CDR3 DNA: TGTGCCAGCAGTGAACCCCAACAGGGAGACACTGAAGCTTTCTTT
CDR3 protein: CASSEPQQGDTEAFF